Listed below are T cell receptor beta chains from one sample, sequenced in a study of regulatory T cells in long-lasting Graves disease. TCRdb analysed the multiplex PCR reads with MiXCR anew, one entry per CDR3 protein. The sample has fewer than 400,000 distinct CDR3 sequences, 20% seen once. The material was peripheral blood mononuclear cells (PBMCs), obtained when the disease was refractory, from a patient treated with antithyroid drugs. The receptors come from a female donor with Graves disease. Each CDR3 is given with its conserved first and last residue. The D gene is left open where the match is weak. The size of a clone is reported for some rows only, either as once, few or many, or as a class for expanded clones.

CDR3nt,CDR3aa,abundance,v_gene,j_gene,d_gene
TGTGCCAGCAGTGAAGCTCCCGTCCTGGTAAGCAATCAGCCCCAGCATTTT,CASSEAPVLVSNQPQHF,many,TRBV6-1,TRBJ1-5,NA
TGTGCCAGCACTCAGAAAAGGGGAGCCTACAATGAGCAGTTCTTC,CASTQKRGAYNEQFF,NA,TRBV6-2/TRBV6-3,TRBJ2-1,NA
TGTGCCAGCTCACCCAGTCCCTCCTACGAGCAGTACTTC,CASSPSPSYEQYF,NA,TRBV18,TRBJ2-7,NA
TGTGCCTGGAGTGTATCTGGGGCCTCGTCTAATGAAAAACTGTTTTTT,CAWSVSGASSNEKLFF,many,TRBV30,TRBJ1-4,NA
TGTGCCAGCTGCGACAGGGGCGGTGGGCCCCAGCATTTT,CASCDRGGGPQHF,few,TRBV18,TRBJ1-5,TRBD1
TGTGCCAGCAGACGACAGGGTATAGGGATCTACGAGCAGTACTTC,CASRRQGIGIYEQYF,NA,TRBV7-2,TRBJ2-7,TRBD1
TGTGCCAGCAGCTTAGCCCGGACAGGGGTAGAGACCCAGTACTTC,CASSLARTGVETQYF,many,TRBV7-2,TRBJ2-5,TRBD1
TGTGCCAGCAGCTTAGCGTTCAGGCCAGAGACCCAGTACTTC,CASSLAFRPETQYF,many,TRBV7-2,TRBJ2-5,NA
TGCAGTGCTGCCGAATCTAGCAGGAGGGTTAAGCAGTACTTC,CSAAESSRRVKQYF,NA,TRBV20-1,TRBJ2-7,NA
TGTGCCAGCAGCCGGAGTAACTATGGCTACACCTTC,CASSRSNYGYTF,many,TRBV6-1,TRBJ1-2,NA
TGTGCCAGCAGCCCTGGGTTTAGTGGCTACACCTTC,CASSPGFSGYTF,many,TRBV11-2,TRBJ1-2,NA
TGTGCCAGCAACCCTCGGAGGGGACCCCAAGGCGAGCAGTACTTC,CASNPRRGPQGEQYF,many,TRBV6-1,TRBJ2-7,NA
TGTGCCAGCAGCCCTAGACAGGGTCGGGGGGCTAACTATGGCTACACCTTC,CASSPRQGRGANYGYTF,many,TRBV12-3/TRBV12-4,TRBJ1-2,TRBD1
TGCAGTGCTGCGACAGGGGGTGGAGGCTACACCTTC,CSAATGGGGYTF,few,TRBV20-1,TRBJ1-2,TRBD1
TGTGCCAGCAGCTTAGGGCTGTCTAGCGGGAGCGGGGAGACCCAGTACTTC,CASSLGLSSGSGETQYF,few,TRBV7-3,TRBJ2-5,TRBD2
TGTGCCAGCAGTTACTCGAGGAAGGGATCCTATGGCTACACCTTC,CASSYSRKGSYGYTF,many,TRBV6-2/TRBV6-3,TRBJ1-2,NA
TGTGCCAGCAGGCGACAGGGTCTGTCCTACGAGCAGTACTTC,CASRRQGLSYEQYF,many,TRBV28,TRBJ2-7,TRBD1
TGTGCCAGCAGCTCAAACAAGATGACGGATGGGACCAAGGGGGAAAAACTGTTTTTT,CASSSNKMTDGTKGEKLFF,NA,TRBV7-8,TRBJ1-4,NA
TGTGCCAGCAGCTTCGGGACAGGAGTCACTGAAGCTTTCTTT,CASSFGTGVTEAFF,few,TRBV7-2,TRBJ1-1,TRBD1
TGCAGTGCTAGTCCCCGTGGCAGGTCCGTCTCTGAAGCTTTCTTT,CSASPRGRSVSEAFF,few,TRBV20-1,TRBJ1-1,NA
TGCGCCAGCAGCCCCTTGTCAGCCCCCGGGGAGCTGTTTTTT,CASSPLSAPGELFF,few,TRBV5-1,TRBJ2-2,NA
TGCAGTGCTAGAGATCAGGCAGATACGCAGTATTTT,CSARDQADTQYF,many,TRBV20-1,TRBJ2-3,NA
TGTGCCAGCAGCCGCACAGAGGCAGGAGAGACCCAGTACTTC,CASSRTEAGETQYF,NA,TRBV27,TRBJ2-5,NA
TGCGCCAGCAGCGCACGAGGGGGGGCCACCACAGATACGCAGTATTTT,CASSARGGATTDTQYF,NA,TRBV5-1,TRBJ2-3,NA
TGTGCCAGCACGGGTGTCTCCGGGACCGGGGAGCTGTTTTTT,CASTGVSGTGELFF,NA,TRBV2,TRBJ2-2,NA
TGTGCCAGTACAAGCCCCCGGGACAGCACCTATGGCTACACCTTC,CASTSPRDSTYGYTF,few,TRBV19,TRBJ1-2,TRBD1
TGTGCCAGCAGCTGGATAAAGGGACACCAAGAGACCCAGTACTTC,CASSWIKGHQETQYF,many,TRBV7-2,TRBJ2-5,NA
TGTGCCACCAGCAGAGAGGCCAGGGGTTCCTACGAGCAGTACTTC,CATSREARGSYEQYF,NA,TRBV15,TRBJ2-7,NA
TGTGCCAGCAGTCAATCCGGGACAGGGAGCTACGAGCAGTACTTC,CASSQSGTGSYEQYF,many,TRBV12-3/TRBV12-4,TRBJ2-7,TRBD1
TGTGCCAGCAGCTTATACAGAGAGACCCAGTACTTC,CASSLYRETQYF,many,TRBV11-1,TRBJ2-5,NA